The 14 T cell receptor beta chains reported below all come from one sample, sequenced in a study of blood T cell repertoires in COVID-19. TCRdb keeps only in-frame clones here, not all; method: immunoSEQ multiplex PCR. Of approximately 340,000 clones listed, around 83% are singletons. The sample was peripheral blood. The receptor set was obtained from a man under 40 with active or convalescent COVID-19.

The rearrangement joins TRBV6-5 to TRBJ1-2; D might be TRBD1 (6 bases). The CDR3 length is 13 residues. CDR1 MNHEY and CDR2 SVGAGI come from the germline V gene. V shed 0 bases and J shed 6 bases, with 8 bases lying between them. The chain's CDR3 is CASSYSQGNGYTF. CDR3 nucleotide sequence: TGTGCCAGCAGTTACTCACAGGGCAATGGCTACACCTTC.

The CDR3 region is CASSPVGAGDSYEQYF. The CDR3 DNA is TGCGCCAGCAGCCCGGTAGGGGCGGGAGACTCCTACGAGCAGTACTTC. The chain links TRBV5-1 to TRBJ2-7; 7 bases are shared with TRBD2. The CDR3 runs 16 residues. The germline CDR1 and CDR2 sequences are SGHRS and YFSETQ. After removal of 4 bases from V and 0 bases from J, the junction contained 10 bases not matched to a gene.

The chain combines TRBV2 with TRBJ1-2; D may be TRBD1 (5 bases). The CDR3 totals 14 residues. Germline V gene data show CDR1 as SNHLY and CDR2 as FYNNEI. V shed 5 bases and J shed 8 bases, with 18 bases lying between them. CDR3 sequence (DNA): TGTGCCAGCAGTTACCGACAGCGGGGCGGAGGCTACACCTTC. Encoded protein: CASSYRQRGGGYTF.

In the case of this clone: At one of its ends the junction is not consistent with the germline gene, which may arise from a read error. V is TRBV9 and J is TRBJ1-2, with D tentatively TRBD1 (5 bases). Germline values: CDR1 SGDLS, CDR2 YYNGEE. The CDR3 spans 9 residues. CDR3 loop: CASSPRGAF. In DNA, the CDR3 is TGTGCCAGCAGCCCCCGGGGGGCCTTC.

The gene calls are TRBV6-5 and TRBJ1-6, with TRBD1 identical over 8 bases. Per germline, CDR1 MNHEY and CDR2 SVGAGI. The CDR3 extends over 15 amino acids. The J segment lost 6 bases and the V segment lost 6 bases, leaving 7 bases of the junction unmatched. In DNA, the CDR3 is TGTGCCAGCAGCCTTGAGGGACAGGTTAATTCACCCCTCCACTTT. Amino acid sequence: CASSLEGQVNSPLHF.

The chain employs TRBV18 and TRBJ1-5, with 7 bases aligning to TRBD1. The trim removed 3 bases at V and 5 bases at J, leaving 7 bases unmatched. This CDR3 has 15 amino acids. Germline values: CDR1 KGHSH, CDR2 LQKENI. The DNA of the CDR3 is TGTGCCAGCTCACCCGACAGGGTTGGCGATCAGCCCCAGCATTTT. It codes for CASSPDRVGDQPQHF.

The rearrangement links TRBV5-1 to TRBJ2-3; 9 positions agree with TRBD2. After removal of 0 bases from V and 5 bases from J, the junction contained 1 base not matched to a gene. The CDR3 runs 14 residues. Germline CDR1 is SGHRS and CDR2 is YFSETQ. The CDR3: CASSLASGEDTQYF. CDR3 nucleotide sequence: TGCGCCAGCAGCTTGGCTAGCGGGGAAGATACGCAGTATTTT.

This chain links TRBV28 with TRBJ2-1; D may be TRBD2 (6 bases). Germline V gives CDR1 MDHEN, CDR2 SYDVKM. Trimming cost V 3 bases and J 7 bases, with 13 bases left between them. The CDR3 sequence is 14 residues long. The CDR3 loop reads CASSLRDSNNEQFF. In DNA form, the CDR3 reads TGTGCCAGCAGTTTGAGGGACTCTAATAATGAGCAGTTCTTC.

This chain joins TRBV7-2 and TRBJ2-5; 9 bases are shared with TRBD2. After removal of 4 bases from V and 3 bases from J, the junction contained 3 bases not matched to a gene. In germline, CDR1 is SGHTA, CDR2 FQGNSA. This CDR3 has 14 residues. The CDR3 here is CASSYRGGEETQYF. CDR3 coding DNA: TGTGCCAGCAGCTACCGCGGGGGGGAAGAGACCCAGTACTTC.

V and J are TRBV10-3 and TRBJ2-1, with TRBD2 matching 11 bases. Germline V gene lookup returns CDR1 ENHRY and CDR2 SYGVKD. The CDR3 is 14 amino acids. The junction had 10 bases not matched to a gene; V was cut back by 10 bases and J by 8 bases. In DNA form, the CDR3 reads TGTGCCACCGTTAGCGGGGGGGCTCTAGATGAGCAGTTCTTC. Encoded protein: CATVSGGALDEQFF.

This chain joins TRBV10-1 and TRBJ1-4; 10 bases match TRBD1. The germline CDR1 and CDR2 sequences are WNHNN and SYGVQD (reference sequence). V shed 5 bases and J 9 bases; nucleotides not matched to a gene: 6. This CDR3 is built from 14 residues. CDR3 amino acids: CASSPRDRGKKLFF. The CDR3 region has the DNA TGCGCCAGCAGTCCCCGGGACAGGGGTAAAAAACTGTTTTTT.

This clone was seen more than once but under ten times. This chain connects TRBV19 to TRBJ2-5, with D uncertain. V dropped 1 base and J dropped 1 base, with 4 bases sitting between them. The CDR3 runs to 13 residues. Germline-derived CDR1 and CDR2 are LNHDA and SQIVND (reference sequence). CDR3 in DNA: TGTGCCAGTAGTATAGGACTCCAAGAGACCCAGTACTTC. It specifies CASSIGLQETQYF.

The chain is built from TRBV6-2 or TRBV6-3 and TRBJ2-3; D perhaps matches TRBD2 (7 bases). Trimming cost V 0 bases and J 4 bases, with 11 bases left between them. The CDR3 runs 15 residues. Germline CDR1 and CDR2: MNHEY and SVGEGT. CDR3 in DNA: TGTGCCAGCAGTTACTCCCGGGGGGCCCCAGATACGCAGTATTTT. Translated: CASSYSRGAPDTQYF.

V and J are TRBV9 and TRBJ1-1; 11 nucleotides line up with TRBD1. V was clipped by 3 bases and J by 5 bases; unmatched bases: 3. The germline V gene has CDR1 SGDLS and CDR2 YYNGEE. There are 14 residues in the CDR3. CDR3 nucleotides: TGTGCCAGCAGCGACGGGACAGGGGGAACTGAAGCTTTCTTT. Its protein product is CASSDGTGGTEAFF.